This T cell receptor beta chain comes out of a study of blood T cell repertoires in COVID-19. Study-level information: Acute and convalescent COVID-19 samples came from the United States, Italy and Spain.

Some clones are missing from TCRdb's copy, which holds only in-frame ones; the method was immunoSEQ multiplex PCR. Among 160,000 or so clones, 65% to 85% were seen once, and the ten largest hold 11% to 15%. The CDR3 loop spans 15 amino acids. Germline CDR1 LNHDA, CDR2 SQIVND (reference sequence). V lost 6 bases to trimming and J lost 8 bases, with 20 bases between them. The sample consisted of peripheral blood. The TCR comes from a woman aged 80 or over with acute or convalescent COVID-19. The chain couples TRBV19 to TRBJ1-5; tentatively, D is TRBD1 (6 bases). Written as DNA, the CDR3 is TGTGCCAGTAGCGGTGGGGCAGGGGCGTGGGAGCCCCAGCATTTT. Protein product: CASSGGAGAWEPQHF. The complete variable domain, with remaining parts taken from reference TRBV19 and TRBJ1-5, reads DGGITQSPKYLFRKEGQNVTLSCEQNLNHDAMYWYRQDPGQGLRLIYYSQIVNDFQKGDIAEGYSVSREKKESFPLTVTSAQKNPTAFYLCASSGGAGAWEPQHFGDGTRLSIL.